One TCR beta chain is described in this entry. The antigen this receptor binds is unknown. The sample holds no much larger clone one base away, and base qualities are not on file. Whole blood was collected in K2EDTA tubes by collaborating institutions according to the institutions' own protocols. Collaborator samples were shipped for TCRbeta analysis as frozen whole blood, isolated PBMCs, or DNA extracted from either sample type. TCRbeta CDR3 regions were amplified from genomic DNA using the immunoSEQ Assay, a bias-controlled multiplex PCR. On the authors' methods: The number of nucleated cells in each sample was estimated by amplification of reference gene primers within the assay. To quantify the absolute abundance of each unique TCRbeta CDR3 rearrangement, sequence reads were collapsed and filtered. For each sample, productive Simpson clonality was calculated as the square root of Simpson's diversity index across productive rearrangements. In TCRdb, the immuneACCESS table is reduced to in-frame sequences with V and J assigned. These tables do not hold every clone; where another copy was compared, an unresolved V gene accounts for under half, and the others remain unexplained. That table supplies the V and J calls and clone size; D and trimming were determined from the DNA. The sample has under 150,000 clones on record, approximately 88% of them singletons. In total, the top ten clones hold 25% to 30% of the sample.

This record comes from a study of blood T cell repertoires in COVID-19 (dated by TCRdb to 2020 to 2022). A note on the overall study: Samples covering the acute and convalescent phases of COVID-19 were provided by collaborators in the United States, Italy and Spain. The material from the prospective study consisted of cDNA or gDNA derived from T cells, B-cell-depleted T cells, or PBMCs. The dataset comprised deeply sampled blood TCRbeta repertoires from subjects exposed to, actively infected with, or recovered from COVID-19. A freely available public database, intended as a resource for researchers studying the immune response to SARS-CoV-2, is where the repertoires were released. The samples were drawn from the first 160 participants of the ongoing ImmuneRACE study and from 1,254 subjects provided by 6 global collaborators. A de-identified subject ID, COVID-19 status, age in years and sex were almost always included in the sample metadata. Where HLA class I and class II types were available, the types were taken from metadata supplied by the sample provider, not from assay-based typing.

The paper as a whole reports these results and caveats: The quantity of clinical and demographic metadata differed by source and by participant and was supplied without curation.

The receptor was derived from a human donor in a cohort sampled during active COVID-19. The specimen was peripheral blood.

The CDR3 loop reads CSVGPRQASYGYTF. In nucleotides, the sequence is TGCAGCGTTGGGCCCAGGCAGGCCTCGTATGGCTACACCTTC. The rearrangement combines TRBV29-1 with TRBJ1-2, with no confident D gene call. The V and J ends are trimmed by 4 bases and 5 bases, leaving 17 bases between them. There are 14 amino acids in the CDR3, from cysteine to phenylalanine inclusive. Of all the DNA, just the CDR3 is kept, 42 bases in frame from base 1. The germline V gene yields SQVTM for CDR1 and ANQGSEA for CDR2. Reference TRBV29-1 and TRBJ1-2 proteins supply the regions before and after the CDR3; the full variable domain is: SAVISQKPSRDICQRGTSLTIQCQVDSQVTMMFWYRQQPGQSLTLIATANQGSEATYESGFVIDKFPISRPNLTFSTLTVSNMSPEDSSIYLCSVGPRQASYGYTFGSGTRLTVV.